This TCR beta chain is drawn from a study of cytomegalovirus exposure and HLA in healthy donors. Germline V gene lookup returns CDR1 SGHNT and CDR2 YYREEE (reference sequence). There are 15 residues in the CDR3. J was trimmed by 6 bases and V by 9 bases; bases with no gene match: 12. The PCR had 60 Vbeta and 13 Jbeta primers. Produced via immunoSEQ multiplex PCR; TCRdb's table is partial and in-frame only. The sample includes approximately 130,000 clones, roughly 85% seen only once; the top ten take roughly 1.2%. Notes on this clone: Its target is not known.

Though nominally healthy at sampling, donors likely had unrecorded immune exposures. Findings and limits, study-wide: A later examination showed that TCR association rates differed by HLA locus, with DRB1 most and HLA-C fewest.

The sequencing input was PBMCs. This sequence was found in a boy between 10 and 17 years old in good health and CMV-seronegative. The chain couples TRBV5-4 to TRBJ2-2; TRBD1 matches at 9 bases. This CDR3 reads CATSKRDRDPGELFF. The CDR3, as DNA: TGTGCCACCAGTAAACGGGACAGGGATCCCGGGGAGCTGTTTTTT.